A single TCR beta chain is shown here with its context. Antigen specificity is unknown. The data were obtained in a study of cytomegalovirus exposure and HLA in healthy donors. Amplification used 60 Vbeta primers and 13 Jbeta primers. Profiling relied on immunoSEQ multiplex PCR, and the TCRdb table lists in-frame clones only, not all of them. This table has 150,000 to 200,000 clones, 75% to 80% appearing once. Unmatched junction bases numbered 7, after V lost 6 bases and J lost 5 bases. Germline V gives CDR1 ENHRY, CDR2 SYGVKD. This CDR3 is 14 amino acids long. Study conclusions and caveats: Altogether, 160 or so TCR beta chains were recorded as cytomegalovirus-associated.

Though probably carrying unrecorded immune exposures, donors were nominally healthy at sampling. J is TRBJ2-7 and V is TRBV10-3, with 10 bases identical to TRBD1. Sequencing was carried out using PBMCs. The clonotype comes from a woman aged 25 to 45 in good health and CMV-seropositive. CDR3 bases: TGTGCCATCAGCCGGGACAGGGGAGAAAACGAGCAGTACTTC. It is translated as CAISRDRGENEQYF.